This T cell receptor beta chain came from a study of shared T cell receptors in the human thymus. The method was immunoSEQ multiplex PCR; TCRdb's version includes in-frame clones alone and lacks a portion of them. The sample lists just under 550,000 clones; 75% to 85% were seen once. Germline V CDR1 and CDR2: LNHDA, SQIVND (reference sequence). This CDR3 contains 15 residues. Trimming at V came to 2 bases and at J to 4 bases, leaving 6 bases not matched to a gene. The same data also contributed to another study, on human thymus T cells. According to that study: Having corrective surgery for congenital heart defects, healthy Finnish infants were the ones who donated. Thymus pieces cut out during corrective heart surgery were the tissue that was used. Among thymic and blood repertoires, usage of V and J genes appeared biased.

The clonotype originates from a boy under two years old with a congenital heart defect. The specimen was thymocytes. This chain connects TRBV19 to TRBJ2-3; 7 bases match TRBD2. The CDR3 DNA is TGTGCCAGTAGTATAAGAGGGAGGGCCTCAGATACGCAGTATTTT. The encoded protein is CASSIRGRASDTQYF.